This T cell receptor (beta chain) was found in a study of T-cell reconstitution after alpha-beta-depleted transplantation in children. This CDR3 region has 15 residues. Germline CDR1 MDHEN, CDR2 SYDVKM. Deletions cut 7 bases from V and 3 bases from J, with 16 bases between. Researchers prepared the TCRbeta library using unique molecular identifiers, the study reports. TCRdb fed the PCR reads into MiXCR, producing one record per CDR3 protein. Of under 35,000 distinct CDR3 sequences listed, 15% to 20% were seen once; the top ten hold approximately 40%. Study-wide findings and caveats: After one year, T-cell counts and TCRbeta diversity mostly came from new T cells. The study reportedly traced alpha-beta T cells about two months after transplant to several hundred expanded graft clones. Several patients had high TCRbeta diversity at day 60; it came from surviving recipient T cells and thymic progenitors.

This clonotype was observed at least ten times. What it recognizes is unknown. This material consisted of PBMCs, mostly from graft donor cells, taken 60 days after TCRalphabeta/CD19-depleted stem cell transplant. V is TRBV28 and J is TRBJ1-5, with D possibly being TRBD1 (6 bases). This sequence was found in a male patient aged 2 to 10 who had a stem cell transplant for acute lymphoblastic leukemia, so the T cells may come from the graft donor. The CDR3 nucleotides are TGTGCCAGCACCGAAAATGGACAGCTCAATCAGCCCCAGCATTTT. Encoded protein: CASTENGQLNQPQHF.